The 3 T cell receptor beta chains reported below all come from one sample, sequenced in a study of beta chain features in type 1 diabetes. Expressed TCRB transcripts were sequenced because the entire RNA isolate underwent reverse transcription. The assay was immunoSEQ multiplex PCR, and TCRdb's table has in-frame clones only and misses some. This repertoire shows roughly 450,000 clones, more than 11% found once; its top ten account for approximately 0.038%. What was sequenced was naive CD4+ T cells from blood. These receptors were collected from a man younger than 40 in good health.

In its sample, this clone was seen many times. The rearrangement links TRBV30 to TRBJ2-1, with TRBD1 as a possible D gene (5 bases). Germline loops: CDR1 GTSNPN, CDR2 SVGIG (reference sequence). Trimming took off 3 bases at V and 2 bases at J, with 17 bases between the two ends. CDR3 length: 16 amino acids. CDR3 sequence (DNA): TGTGCCTGGAGGAAAAGGGGAATAGTGCCCTACAATGAGCAGTTCTTC. Amino acid sequence: CAWRKRGIVPYNEQFF.

The rearrangement joins TRBV5-1 to TRBJ2-3; D is ambiguous. Trimming cost V 4 bases and J 6 bases, with 9 bases left between them. Germline V lookup: CDR1 SGHRS, CDR2 YFSETQ. The CDR3 covers 12 residues. The CDR3 coding sequence is TGCGCCAGCAGCGAACTCACCGATACGCAGTATTTT. It translates to CASSELTDTQYF.

There are many counts of this clone. This chain connects TRBV18 to TRBJ2-5; no reliable D call. The germline V gene encodes CDR1 KGHSH and CDR2 LQKENI. The V and J ends lost 4 bases and 4 bases respectively, with 1 base between them. This CDR3 comprises 10 residues. The CDR3 loop is CASSRETQYF. CDR3 sequence (DNA): TGTGCCAGCTCACGAGAGACCCAGTACTTC.